The sequence of this T cell receptor (beta chain) was determined in a study of blood T cell repertoires in COVID-19. On the study more broadly: The analysed material was cDNA or gDNA that came from T cells, B-cell-depleted T cells, or PBMCs.

J gave up 4 bases and V 0 bases, and 7 bases lay outside the gene matches. CDR1 and CDR2 from the germline V gene are SGDLS and YYNGEE. CDR3 size: 16 residues. Assay: immunoSEQ multiplex PCR; the TCRdb copy retains only in-frame clones and omits some. The top ten clones hold 20% to 25% of a sample with about 49,000 clones, 81% of them seen once. The source material was peripheral blood. The V and J genes are TRBV9 and TRBJ2-1; the match to TRBD1 covers 7 bases. The sequence was collected from a woman of 80 years or more with COVID-19, enrolled during active disease. CDR3 residues: CASSVAGTANYNEQFF. CDR3 DNA: TGTGCCAGCAGCGTAGCTGGGACAGCTAATTACAATGAGCAGTTCTTC.